The source of this T cell receptor (beta chain) is a study of T cell repertoires in aging, cancer and after chemotherapy. Whole-study context: Repeat sampling of healthy donors over several months to years showed clear clonal overlap. The full dataset contained roughly 8.8 million TCR reads.

There are 13 residues in the CDR3. V was trimmed by 5 bases and J by 4 bases, leaving 10 bases between them. The V gene's germline CDR1 is SGHAT and CDR2 FQDESV (reference sequence). Regarding this clonotype: Its target is not known. A much larger clone lies one base from this, so it may be a read error.

Study conclusions and caveats: In healthy donors, age-related TCR diversity loss mainly reflected lost richness. Untreated cancer patients had significantly lower blood TCR diversity than age-matched healthy donors.

A mixed TRB-A/B primer pool amplified rearranged TRB by multiplex touch-down PCR. One entry per CDR3 protein, called by TCRdb with MiXCR from the multiplex PCR reads. Of more than 10,000 distinct CDR3 sequences listed, around 21% are singletons. TCR beta rearrangements were amplified from peripheral blood genomic DNA. The receptor's source is a human donor in good health. The material sequenced was blood. The V gene is TRBV11-1, the J gene TRBJ2-3; D uncertain. The CDR3 protein is CASSLDLADTQYF. DNA of the CDR3: TGTGCCAGCAGCCTCGATCTCGCAGATACGCAGTATTTT.